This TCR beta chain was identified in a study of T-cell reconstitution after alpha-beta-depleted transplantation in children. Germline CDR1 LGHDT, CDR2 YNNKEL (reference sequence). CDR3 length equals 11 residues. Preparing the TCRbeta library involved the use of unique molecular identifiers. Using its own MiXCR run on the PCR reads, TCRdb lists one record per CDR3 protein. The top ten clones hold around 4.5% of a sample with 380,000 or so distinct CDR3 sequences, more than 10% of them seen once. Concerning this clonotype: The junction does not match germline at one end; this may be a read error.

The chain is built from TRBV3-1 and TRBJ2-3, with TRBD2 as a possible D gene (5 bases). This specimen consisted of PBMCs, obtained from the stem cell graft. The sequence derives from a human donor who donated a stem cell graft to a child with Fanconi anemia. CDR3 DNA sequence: TGTGCCAGCAGCCAATCCGGAGGACCTAGTTTT. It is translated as CASSQSGGPSF.